This T cell receptor (beta chain) was captured by sequencing in a study of cytomegalovirus exposure and HLA in healthy donors. Study overall: Roughly 180 million T cells yielded 117 million unique TCR beta sequences in earlier analysis. Counted in an early data release were roughly 87 million unique TCRs from HLA-typed donors.

About this clone itself: Its cognate antigen is unknown.

The study ran its PCR with 60 Vbeta and 13 Jbeta primers. Generated by immunoSEQ multiplex PCR, the TCRdb table keeps only in-frame clones and is missing some. The data contain around 120,000 clones, roughly 80% of them singletons. Study-wide results and caveats: Earlier analysis looked at TCR beta V segments, and most were productive about 90% or about 30% of the time.

CDR3 size: 16 residues. V lost 0 bases, J lost 4 bases, and 4 bases stayed unmatched. Germline CDR1 reads SGHDN; CDR2 reads FVKESK. This clonotype was sampled from a man aged 60-69 years in good health and CMV-seropositive. The sequenced sample was PBMCs. The chain is built from TRBV14 and TRBJ2-1; the match to TRBD1 covers 9 bases. CDR3 residues: CASSQELTGGYNEQFF. CDR3 coding DNA: TGTGCCAGCAGCCAAGAGTTGACAGGGGGTTACAATGAGCAGTTCTTC.